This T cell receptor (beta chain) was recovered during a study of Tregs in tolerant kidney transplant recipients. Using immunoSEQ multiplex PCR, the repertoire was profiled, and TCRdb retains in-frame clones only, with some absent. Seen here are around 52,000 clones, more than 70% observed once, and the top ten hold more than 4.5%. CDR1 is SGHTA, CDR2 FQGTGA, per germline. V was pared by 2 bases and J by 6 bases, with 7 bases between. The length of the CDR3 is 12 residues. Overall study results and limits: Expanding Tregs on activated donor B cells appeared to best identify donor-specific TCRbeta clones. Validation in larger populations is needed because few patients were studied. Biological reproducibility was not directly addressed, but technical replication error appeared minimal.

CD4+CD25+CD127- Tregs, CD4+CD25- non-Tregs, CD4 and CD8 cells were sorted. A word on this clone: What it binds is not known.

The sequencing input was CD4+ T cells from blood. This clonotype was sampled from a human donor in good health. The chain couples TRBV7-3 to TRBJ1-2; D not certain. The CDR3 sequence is CASSLGTHGYTF. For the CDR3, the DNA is TGTGCCAGCAGCTTAGGAACTCATGGCTACACCTTC.